Listed below are T cell receptor beta chains from one sample, sequenced in a study of neoadjuvant anti-PD-1 for oral cavity cancer. The protocol was immunoSEQ multiplex PCR, while the TCRdb copy is restricted to in-frame clones and leaves out a portion. The sample shows around 14,000 clones, approximately 71% of them seen only once. This specimen consisted of PBMCs, obtained before nivolumab (anti-PD-1) treatment. Receptor source: a person aged 35-79 years with oral cavity squamous cell carcinoma. Both conserved end residues are part of each CDR3. The D gene is left open where the match is weak. Size is omitted from some rows. Given values are once, few, many or a class for expanded clones.

V gene	J gene	clone size	D gene	CDR3 DNA	CDR3 protein
TRBV28	TRBJ1-3	-	-	TGTGCCAGCAGTTTAAACGCTGGAAACACCATATATTTT	CASSLNAGNTIYF
TRBV5-1	TRBJ2-5	-	-	TGCGCCACCCGCCGCGGAACCCTAGGGGAGACCCAGTACTTC	CATRRGTLGETQYF
TRBV2	TRBJ2-1	few	-	TGTGCCAGCAGTTTGCAGGGAGTCGATGAGCAGTTCTTC	CASSLQGVDEQFF
TRBV7-9	TRBJ1-5	-	-	TGTGCCAGCAGCCTAGCGGGGGGGGGCAATCAGCCCCAGCATTTT	CASSLAGGGNQPQHF
TRBV19	TRBJ2-7	few	-	TGTGCCTCCTGGGGGGGCAGGGAGCAGTACTTC	CASWGGREQYF
TRBV6-4	TRBJ2-3	-	TRBD2	TGTGCCAGCAGTAGCGTCGGGACTAGCGGGACTGATACGCAGTATTTT	CASSSVGTSGTDTQYF
TRBV12-5	TRBJ1-5	-	-	TGTGCTAGTGGTTTGGTACAGTCGACAGAGTCCAATCAGCCCCAGCATTTT	CASGLVQSTESNQPQHF
TRBV7-9	TRBJ1-2	-	TRBD1	TGTGCCAGCAGCCCCCCAGGACAGGCTAACTATGGCTACACCTTC	CASSPPGQANYGYTF
TRBV27	TRBJ2-7	-	TRBD1	TGTGCCAGCAGTCTCTCCAGGGGGCTGACCTACGAGCAGTACTTC	CASSLSRGLTYEQYF
TRBV7-9	TRBJ1-5	few	-	TGTGCCAGCAGCTTAGATGGTGGTCAGCCCCAGCATTTT	CASSLDGGQPQHF
TRBV11-2	TRBJ2-2	-	-	TGTGCCAGCAGCTTACAGGGGAGTAGGGTTAGCGGGGAGCTGTTTTTT	CASSLQGSRVSGELFF
TRBV27	TRBJ1-1	-	-	TGTGCCAGCAGTCGATTGGGGGACACTGAAGCTTTCTTT	CASSRLGDTEAFF
TRBV4-2	TRBJ2-5	-	-	TGTGCCAGCAGCTCTAACCTAGCGAACCAAGAGACCCAGTACTTC	CASSSNLANQETQYF
TRBV7-9	TRBJ1-1	-	TRBD1	TGTGCCAGCAGCTTAGGAAGGGTCCTCCAGGGGGCCGATGAAGCTTTCTTT	CASSLGRVLQGADEAFF
TRBV6-1	TRBJ1-1	few	TRBD1	TGTGCCAGCAGTGAAATCCCAGGGGGCCCTTTCTTT	CASSEIPGGPFF
TRBV10-3	TRBJ2-3	few	-	TGTGCCATCTCAGACTATGTTTCCACAGATACGCAGTATTTT	CAISDYVSTDTQYF
TRBV27	TRBJ2-2	few	-	TGTGCCAGCAGTTTCCCCACCGGGGAGCTGTTTTTT	CASSFPTGELFF
TRBV6-5	TRBJ2-5	-	-	TGTGCCAGCAGACGGGGCGGGGCCCCTGGGGAGACCCAGTACTTC	CASRRGGAPGETQYF
TRBV15	TRBJ1-1	-	-	TGTGCCACCAAGTACAGCACTGAAGCTTTCTTT	CATKYSTEAFF
TRBV5-1	TRBJ2-1	-	-	TGCGCCAGCAGCTTGATTGGCAGGGGTGGATTTGGGCAGTTCTTC	CASSLIGRGGFGQFF
TRBV9	TRBJ1-5	once	TRBD1	TGTGCCAGCAGCGTAGCGGGACAGCCCAATCAGCCCCAGCATTTT	CASSVAGQPNQPQHF
TRBV6-1	TRBJ2-3	few	TRBD2	TGTGCCAGCAGTGAGATCGGGGGGGCGGTAGATACGCAGTATTTT	CASSEIGGAVDTQYF
TRBV4-1	TRBJ1-1	few	-	TGCGCCAGCAGCCAAGTACCGAGGAGGAACACTGAAGCTTTCTTT	CASSQVPRRNTEAFF
TRBV7-8	TRBJ1-1	-	-	TGTGCCAGCATCCCGTGGAGGGACACTGAAGCTTTCTTT	CASIPWRDTEAFF
TRBV10-3	TRBJ1-4	-	-	TGTGCCATCAGAGAAGGGGGGAAGGACGAAAAACTGTTTTTT	CAIREGGKDEKLFF
TRBV5-1	TRBJ2-7	-	-	TGCGCCAGCAGCTTGAATAGGGGTAGGCACGAGCAGTACTTC	CASSLNRGRHEQYF
TRBV6-6	TRBJ2-5	-	-	TGTGCCAGCAGTTACTCGACGGGAAGGGGACAAGAGACCCAGTACTTC	CASSYSTGRGQETQYF
TRBV30	TRBJ2-7	-	-	TGTGCCTGGGGGTTGCCGGGGAAAAACGAGCAGTACTTC	CAWGLPGKNEQYF
TRBV5-6	TRBJ2-3	-	TRBD1	TGTGCCAGCAGCCAGGACAGGTTCACAGATACGCAGTATTTT	CASSQDRFTDTQYF
TRBV18	TRBJ1-1	few	-	TGTGCCAGCTCTCACCCGGGAACTGAAGCTTTCTTT	CASSHPGTEAFF
TRBV5-6	TRBJ1-2	-	-	TGTGCCAGCAGCTTACAGAGCCTAGGCTACACCTTC	CASSLQSLGYTF
TRBV6-5	TRBJ2-7	-	TRBD2	TGTGCCAGCAGTAGCCGGACTAGCGGATACTACGAGCAGTACTTC	CASSSRTSGYYEQYF
TRBV7-6	TRBJ2-1	-	-	TGTGCCAGCAGCTTATTGCCTAAACGGGATGAGCAGTTCTTC	CASSLLPKRDEQFF
TRBV11-2	TRBJ2-7	-	-	TGTGCCAGCAGCTTATCACTAGCTGGGTACGAGCAGTACTTC	CASSLSLAGYEQYF
TRBV27	TRBJ1-4	few	-	TGTGCCAGCAGCCCCCGGTGGACCAATAATGAAGGACTGTTTTTT	CASSPRWTNNEGLFF
TRBV5-1	TRBJ1-2	few	TRBD1	TGCGCCAGCAGCTTGGGAGGGGGCTTCGGAGGCTACACCTTC	CASSLGGGFGGYTF
TRBV20-1	TRBJ1-2	-	-	TGCAGTGCTAGTACGCTTGACGGCTACACCTTC	CSASTLDGYTF
TRBV29-1	TRBJ2-7	-	-	TGCAGCGTCGCGCAACATGGCTACGAGCAGTACTTC	CSVAQHGYEQYF
TRBV5-1	TRBJ2-2	-	-	TGCGCCAGCAGCTTGGCCGGAGGAGGGAGCGGGGAGCTGTTTTTT	CASSLAGGGSGELFF